Included here is one T cell receptor beta chain sequence, with context. Its antigen is not known. CDR1 is LNHDA and CDR2 is SQIVND in the germline V gene (reference sequence). This CDR3 is built from 14 residues. Trimming pared 1 base from V and 5 bases from J, leaving 11 bases between. This specimen comes from a study of T cell repertoires in cytomegalovirus infection. A single record per CDR3 protein comes from TCRdb applying MiXCR to the reads. Seen here are about 700,000 distinct CDR3 sequences, 30% to 35% observed once, and the top ten hold roughly 18%. The receptor was derived from a human donor in good health (CMV status not recorded). Some clones in this sample may be carry-over from other donors' samples. The chain combines TRBV19 with TRBJ2-5, with D possibly being TRBD2 (5 bases). This specimen was cultured PBMCs, taken from culture after CMV antigen stimulation. The CDR3 nucleotides are TGTGCCAGTAGTATAGCCGGGATGGGGGAGACCCAGTACTTC. It specifies CASSIAGMGETQYF.